The T cell receptor (beta chain) described here comes from a study of response to subunit inactivated influenza vaccine. General study points: The authors offered the suggestion that each seasonal influenza vaccination recruits few new T cells.

TCRdb reprocessed the RT-PCR reads via MiXCR and lists one record per CDR3 protein. The table includes hundreds of thousands of distinct CDR3 sequences, approximately 9.9% detected once. Remarks on this clonotype: Its antigen is unknown.

Trimming at V came to 2 bases and at J to 6 bases, leaving 6 bases not matched to a gene. The CDR3 contains 14 residues. Germline CDR1 is SGHKS and CDR2 is YYEKEE (reference sequence). The source is a man between 45 and 60 years old who received an inactivated influenza vaccine. Here the sequenced sample was PBMCs from blood, taken roughly 48 days after vaccination. The V gene is TRBV5-5, the J gene TRBJ1-2; 8 nucleotides agree with TRBD1. The CDR3 loop reads CASSLPRGPDGYTF. The CDR3 DNA reads TGTGCCAGCAGCTTACCCAGGGGGCCTGATGGCTACACCTTC. The variable domain in full, completed from reference TRBV5-5 and TRBJ1-2, reads DAGVTQSPTHLIKTRGQQVTLRCSPISGHKSVSWYQQVLGQGPQFIFQYYEKEERGRGNFPDRFSARQFPNYSSELNVNALLLGDSALYLCASSLPRGPDGYTFGSGTRLTVV.